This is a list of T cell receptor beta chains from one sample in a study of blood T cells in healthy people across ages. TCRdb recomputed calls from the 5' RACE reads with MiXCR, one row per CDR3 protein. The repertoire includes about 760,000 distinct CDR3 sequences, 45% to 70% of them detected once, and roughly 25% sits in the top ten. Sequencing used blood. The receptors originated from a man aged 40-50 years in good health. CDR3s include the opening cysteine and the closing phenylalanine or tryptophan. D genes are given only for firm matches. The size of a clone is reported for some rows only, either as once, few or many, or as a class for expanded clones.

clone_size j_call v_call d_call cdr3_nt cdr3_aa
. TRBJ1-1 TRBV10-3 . TGTGCCATCAGTGAGTCTTTGGAGGGGAGAGGGAGAACAACTGAAGCTTTCTTT CAISESLEGRGRTTEAFF
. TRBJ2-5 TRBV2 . TGTGCCACCAGGGATAATGGGGAGACCCAGTACTTC CATRDNGETQYF
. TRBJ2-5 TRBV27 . TGTGCCAGCAGTTTATGGGCGACAGGCCTTAGTGAAGAGACCCAGTACTTC CASSLWATGLSEETQYF
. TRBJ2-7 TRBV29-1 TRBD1 TGCAGCGTTGAAGATAATGCCCGGGGACAGACCTCCCACGAGCAGTACTTC CSVEDNARGQTSHEQYF
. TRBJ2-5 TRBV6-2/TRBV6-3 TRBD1 TGTGCCAGCAGTTACCCGGGGACAGGATCTATGAGGGCACAAGAGACCCAGTACTTC CASSYPGTGSMRAQETQYF
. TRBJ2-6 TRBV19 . TGTGCCAGTAGCCCCACGGTGGGGTCCGCTGCTGGGGCCAACGTCCTGACTTTC CASSPTVGSAAGANVLTF
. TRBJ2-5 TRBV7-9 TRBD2 TGTGCCAGCAGCTTAGGCCCCGGGACTAGCGGGGGACAAGAGACCCAGTACTTC CASSLGPGTSGGQETQYF
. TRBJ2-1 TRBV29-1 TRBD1 TGCAGCGTCGTACCGGGACAGGGGATGGATGAGCAGTTCTTC CSVVPGQGMDEQFF
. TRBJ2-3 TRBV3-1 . TGTGCCAGCAGCCAAGATGGTAGTTACGATACGCAGTATTTT CASSQDGSYDTQYF
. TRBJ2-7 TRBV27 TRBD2 TGTGCCAGCAGACCAGCGGGGGGCTCCTACGAGCAGTACTTC CASRPAGGSYEQYF
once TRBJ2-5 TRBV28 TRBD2 TGTGCCAGCAACGGGGGGGTTGGTAAGGAGACCCAGTACTTC CASNGGVGKETQYF
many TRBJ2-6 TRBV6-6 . TGTGCCAGCAGTTACTCGTCTTCAGCATCTGGGGCCAACGTCCTGACTTTC CASSYSSSASGANVLTF
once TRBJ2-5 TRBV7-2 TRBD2 TGTGCCAGCAGCTTATTACTTGGAGCGGGAGAGAATGAGCAGTACTTC CASSLLLGAGENEQYF
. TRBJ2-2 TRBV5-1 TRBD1 TGCGCCAGCCGATCACAGGGGGAGGCCGGGGAGCTGTTTTTT CASRSQGEAGELFF
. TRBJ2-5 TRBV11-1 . TGTGCCAGCAGCTTAGACAGCCCAGAGGAGACCCAGTACTTC CASSLDSPEETQYF
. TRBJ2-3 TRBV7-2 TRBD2 TGTGCCAGCAGCTTAGTCGGGACTAGGCAGAAGACAGATATGCAGTATTTT CASSLVGTRQKTDMQYF
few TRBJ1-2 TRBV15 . TGTGCCACCAGCAGAGATTTCCCGGGAGTGATCGTAGGCTACACCTTC CATSRDFPGVIVGYTF
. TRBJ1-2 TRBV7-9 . TGTGCCAGCAGCTTAGCGTGGCAGGGAGACTATGGCTACACCTTC CASSLAWQGDYGYTF
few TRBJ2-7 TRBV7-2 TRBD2 TGTGCCAGCATAAGCGGGACCCATAAGAATGAGCAGTACTTC CASISGTHKNEQYF
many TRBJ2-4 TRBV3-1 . TGTGCCAGCAGCCACGCCTTTGCCGGGGTAGCCAAAAACATTCAGTACTTC CASSHAFAGVAKNIQYF
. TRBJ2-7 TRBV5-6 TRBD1 TGTGCCAGCAGCCCTCGACGGGGACAGGGGGGGTACGAGCAGTACTTC CASSPRRGQGGYEQYF
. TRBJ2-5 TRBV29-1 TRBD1 TGCAGCGTTGAGGGAATCGATAGACAGGGTAATAATGAGCAGTACTTC CSVEGIDRQGNNEQYF